Following are 12 T cell receptor beta chains from one sample sequenced in a study of beta chain features in type 1 diabetes. The study reverse transcribed the entire isolated RNA, so it sequenced expressed TCRB transcripts. Generated by immunoSEQ multiplex PCR, the TCRdb table keeps only in-frame clones and is missing some. The table includes approximately 400,000 clones, more than 12% detected once. The specimen sequenced was naive CD4+ T cells from blood. The source of these receptors is a woman younger than 30 in good health.

The table lists this clone with a few counts. CDR3: CASSIGRGVRTGELFF. The DNA for the CDR3 is TGTGCCAGTAGTATAGGTAGGGGCGTTCGCACCGGGGAGCTGTTTTTT. The chain couples TRBV19 to TRBJ2-2; weak D call: TRBD1 (5 bases). V was pared by 1 base and J by 4 bases, with 13 bases between. The CDR3 consists of 16 residues. CDR1 LNHDA and CDR2 SQIVND come from the germline V gene (reference sequence).

The V gene is TRBV5-4, the J gene TRBJ2-2; possibly TRBD2 for D (6 bases). Looked up from germline, CDR1 is SGHNT and CDR2 is YYREEE (reference sequence). The CDR3 is 14 residues long. The ends were cut back, 2 bases at V and 1 base at J, with 6 bases in the middle. This CDR3 is CASSFSGNTGELFF. CDR3 DNA sequence: TGTGCCAGCAGCTTTAGCGGGAACACCGGGGAGCTGTTTTTT.

The gene calls are TRBV19 and TRBJ2-7; D remains ambiguous. The CDR3 has 13 residues. CDR1 is LNHDA and CDR2 is SQIVND in the germline V gene (reference sequence). With 5 bases removed from V and 3 bases from J, the gap between germline ends came to 11 bases. The CDR3 region is CASSAEVDYEQYF. CDR3 bases: TGTGCCAGTAGTGCAGAGGTAGACTACGAGCAGTACTTC.

CDR3: CASSEDRLYSNQPQHF. CDR3 nucleotide sequence: TGTGCCAGCAGTGAAGACAGGCTTTATAGCAATCAGCCCCAGCATTTT. The chain uses TRBV2 and TRBJ1-5, with D tentatively TRBD1 (5 bases). The CDR3 has 16 amino acids. The germline CDR1 and CDR2 sequences are SNHLY and FYNNEI. V lost 1 base, J lost 0 bases, and 10 bases lay in between.

This clone was seen a few times. This same CDR3 is encoded by further DNA sequences in the sample. The chain recombines TRBV9 with TRBJ2-3; the D gene is possibly TRBD2 (5 bases). This CDR3 is built from 12 residues. The germline V and J ends were trimmed by 0 bases and 6 bases, with 5 bases remaining between them. CDR1 and CDR2 from the germline V gene are SGDLS and YYNGEE. CDR3 protein: CASSVGEDTQYF. The DNA for the CDR3 is TGTGCCAGCAGCGTAGGGGAGGATACGCAGTATTTT.

This clone has just a few counts. The chain combines TRBV2 with TRBJ2-4; D possibly corresponds to TRBD1 (7 bases). The germline CDR1 and CDR2 sequences are SNHLY and FYNNEI. Trimming took 8 bases from V and 9 from J, leaving 26 bases between them. There are 16 residues in the CDR3. The CDR3 DNA follows: TGTGCCAGCGCCCCAGGGGTCCAGGGCCAGGGGGGCATTCAGTACTTC. Its translation is CASAPGVQGQGGIQYF. Based on the CDR3 plus reference TRBV2 and TRBJ2-4, the full variable domain is EPEVTQTPSHQVTQMGQEVILRCVPISNHLYFYWYRQILGQKVEFLVSFYNNEISEKSEIFDDQFSVERPDGSNFTLKIRSTKLEDSAMYFCASAPGVQGQGGIQYFGAGTRLSVL.

The chain employs TRBV7-8 and TRBJ2-7, with a weak D call TRBD2 (5 bases). Between the trimmed V and J ends, which lost 1 base and 3 bases, there was a span of 16 bases. CDR1 and CDR2 (germline): SGHVS, FQNEAQ. The CDR3 runs 16 residues. CDR3 nucleotide sequence: TGTGCCAGCAGCTTAGTGACTACCGCCGGGAACTACGAGCAGTACTTC. Protein sequence: CASSLVTTAGNYEQYF.

The chain links TRBV6-5 to TRBJ2-7; TRBD1 matches 8 bases. V lost 8 bases and J lost 1; bases outside the gene matches: 10. The CDR3 loop spans 15 amino acids. Germline assignment: CDR1 MNHEY and CDR2 SVGAGI. The chain's CDR3 is CASRGRDRRSYEQYF. The CDR3 DNA follows: TGTGCCAGCCGGGGACGGGACAGGCGATCCTACGAGCAGTACTTC.

The chain joins TRBV5-6 to TRBJ2-4; D is unclear. V was clipped by 0 bases and J by 0 bases, with 13 bases between them. Germline-derived CDR1 and CDR2 are SGHDT and YYEEEE. This CDR3 is built from 17 residues. The CDR3 loop is CASSLGSERLAKNIQYF. CDR3 sequence (DNA): TGTGCCAGCAGCTTGGGGAGCGAGAGACTAGCCAAAAACATTCAGTACTTC. Supplemented by reference TRBV5-6 and TRBJ2-4, the full variable domain reads DAGVTQSPTHLIKTRGQQVTLRCSPKSGHDTVSWYQQALGQGPQFIFQYYEEEERQRGNFPDRFSGHQFPNYSSELNVNALLLGDSALYLCASSLGSERLAKNIQYFGAGTRLSVL.

This clone was counted a few times. The chain employs TRBV4-3 and TRBJ2-1; 10 bases are a match to TRBD2. Germline values: CDR1 LGHNA, CDR2 YSLEER. The V segment lost 0 bases and the J segment 9 bases; nucleotides outside the gene matches: 17. CDR3 length: 19 residues. CDR3 bases: TGCGCCAGCAGCCAAGATCGGGCTAGCGGGAGCGTTTTAGCTGGTGAGCAGTTCTTC. It translates to CASSQDRASGSVLAGEQFF.

The chain employs TRBV28 and TRBJ2-5, with unresolved D. Trimming shortened V by 5 bases and J by 5 bases, and 3 bases separated the two germline ends. The CDR3 length is 10 residues. The germline gives CDR1 MDHEN, CDR2 SYDVKM. The CDR3 sequence is CASSLETQYF. Here the CDR3 DNA reads TGTGCCAGCAGTCTGGAGACCCAGTACTTC.

This clone was counted only a few times. Additional DNA sequences in this sample encode the identical CDR3. The J gene is TRBJ2-3, the V gene TRBV30; D ambiguous. In germline, CDR1 is GTSNPN, CDR2 SVGIG (reference sequence). The CDR3 totals 11 residues. Trimming removed 0 bases at V and 6 bases at J, with 4 bases between. CDR3 sequence (DNA): TGTGCCTGGAGTGTGAGGGATACGCAGTATTTT. As protein: CAWSVRDTQYF.